The rows below give T cell receptor beta chains drawn from one sample of a study of follicular helper T cells after annual influenza vaccination. Only in-frame clones appear in the TCRdb table, and some are missing; sequencing was by immunoSEQ multiplex PCR. The sample has approximately 9,500 clones; approximately 82% are singletons. The material sequenced was CXCR5- memory CD4+ T cells sorted from blood, taken 7 days after influenza vaccination. Receptors originate from an adult who received the influenza vaccine. CDR3s include the opening cysteine and the closing phenylalanine or tryptophan. D genes are given only for firm matches. Only part of the rows carry a size: once, few, many, or a class if the clone is expanded.

j_call: TRBJ2-1
clone_size: once
v_call: TRBV9
d_call: NA
cdr3_length: 15
cdr3_aa: CASSVGGTSYNEQFF
cdr3_nt: TGTGCCAGCAGCGTAGGCGGGACCTCCTACAATGAGCAGTTCTTC

j_call: TRBJ2-5
clone_size: NA
v_call: TRBV4-3
d_call: TRBD2
cdr3_length: 16
cdr3_aa: CASSHSTSGGGETQYF
cdr3_nt: TGCGCCAGCAGCCATTCGACTAGCGGGGGAGGGGAGACCCAGTACTTC

j_call: TRBJ1-5
clone_size: few
v_call: TRBV29-1
d_call: NA
cdr3_length: 13
cdr3_aa: CSVEEGGGQPQHF
cdr3_nt: TGCAGCGTTGAAGAGGGAGGAGGGCAGCCCCAGCATTTT

j_call: TRBJ2-1
clone_size: NA
v_call: TRBV5-6
d_call: TRBD2
cdr3_length: 16
cdr3_aa: CASSLPGTSGRFEQFF
cdr3_nt: TGTGCCAGCAGCTTGCCCGGGACTAGCGGGAGGTTTGAGCAGTTCTTC

j_call: TRBJ2-1
clone_size: NA
v_call: TRBV11-3
d_call: TRBD1
cdr3_length: 13
cdr3_aa: CASSSTGYNEQFF
cdr3_nt: TGTGCCAGCAGCTCGACAGGGTACAATGAGCAGTTCTTC

j_call: TRBJ2-7
clone_size: NA
v_call: TRBV15
d_call: NA
cdr3_length: 16
cdr3_aa: CATSRDRASEGYEQYF
cdr3_nt: TGTGCCACCAGCAGAGATAGGGCTAGCGAGGGCTACGAGCAGTACTTC

j_call: TRBJ2-5
clone_size: NA
v_call: TRBV25-1
d_call: NA
cdr3_length: 13
cdr3_aa: CASSLGAQETQYF
cdr3_nt: TGTGCCAGCAGCCTCGGGGCACAAGAGACCCAGTACTTC

j_call: TRBJ2-1
clone_size: NA
v_call: TRBV4-2
d_call: TRBD2
cdr3_length: 17
cdr3_aa: CASSSPGLAGTYNEQFF
cdr3_nt: TGTGCCAGCAGCTCCCCGGGACTAGCGGGGACCTACAATGAGCAGTTCTTC

j_call: TRBJ1-1
clone_size: NA
v_call: TRBV5-1
d_call: NA
cdr3_length: 12
cdr3_aa: CASSPNFAEAFF
cdr3_nt: TGCGCCAGCAGCCCCAATTTCGCTGAAGCTTTCTTT

j_call: TRBJ1-4
clone_size: once
v_call: TRBV19
d_call: NA
cdr3_length: 16
cdr3_aa: CASSDSGTPTNEKLFF
cdr3_nt: TGTGCCAGTAGTGACTCCGGGACACCAACTAATGAAAAACTGTTTTTT